This T cell receptor beta chain was sequenced in a study of blood T cell repertoires in COVID-19. Across the whole study: COVID-19 samples collected from the United States, Italy and Spain covered acute and convalescent phases.

V dropped 4 bases and J dropped 6 bases, with 12 bases sitting between them. The germline V gene has CDR1 SGHDN and CDR2 FVKESK. The CDR3 has 13 residues. TCRdb keeps only in-frame clones here, not all; method: immunoSEQ multiplex PCR. The sample has over 100,000 clones, 80% to 95% seen once; the top ten hold around 4%. Input material: peripheral blood. The chain links TRBV14 to TRBJ1-1; maybe TRBD1 (6 bases). The source of this sequence is a man between 18 and 35 years old with acute or convalescent COVID-19. Here the CDR3 reads CASSLLQGSEAFF. CDR3 coding DNA: TGTGCCAGCAGCCTATTACAGGGCTCTGAAGCTTTCTTT.